This T cell receptor beta chain was documented in a study of blood T cell repertoires in COVID-19. Study in general: Sources were T cells, B-cell-depleted T cells, or PBMCs; the material itself was cDNA or gDNA.

Sequenced by immunoSEQ multiplex PCR; TCRdb stores in-frame clones only, minus some. The sample includes about 140,000 clones, roughly 88% of them seen just once. This TCR was recovered from a woman in her forties or fifties with acute or convalescent COVID-19. Source material: peripheral blood.

CDR3 sequence (DNA): TGCAGCGTTGAAGATCGTACAGGGAACGAGCAGTACTTC. It specifies CSVEDRTGNEQYF. The chain is built from TRBV29-1 and TRBJ2-7; D might be TRBD1 (6 bases). V gave up 0 bases and J gave up 5 bases, with 11 bases separating them. The CDR3 totals 13 residues. Looked up from germline, CDR1 is SQVTM and CDR2 is ANQGSEA.